The T cell receptor (beta chain) under discussion was sequenced for a study of T-cell reconstitution after alpha-beta-depleted transplantation in children. Whole-study results and caveats: T cells produced anew were the main source of T-cell counts and diversity one year after transplant. Approximately two months post-transplant, alpha-beta T cells reportedly originated from several hundred expanded graft clones.

With respect to this clonotype: Its antigen remains unidentified.

Preparation of the TCRbeta library involved a method that used unique molecular identifiers. TCRdb reanalysed the PCR reads using MiXCR and keeps one entry per CDR3 protein. The table has around 580,000 distinct CDR3 sequences, 23% seen once; the top ten hold 12% to 15%. V was pared by 4 bases and J by 6 bases, with 13 bases between. Germline V CDR1 and CDR2: MNHEY, SMNVEV (reference sequence). CDR3 length: 14 amino acids. This sequence was found in a boy in the first two years of life who had a stem cell transplant for acute myeloid leukemia, so the T cells may come from the graft donor. The V and J genes are TRBV27 and TRBJ2-1; tentatively, D is TRBD1 (6 bases). This sample comprised PBMCs, mostly from graft donor cells, obtained 360 days after TCRalphabeta/CD19-depleted stem cell transplant. CDR3 bases: TGTGCCAGCAGTTCCCAACGACAGGCCAATGAGCAGTTCTTC. Its protein product is CASSSQRQANEQFF.